The 22 T cell receptor beta chains below were found in one sample sequenced in a study of blood T cell repertoires in COVID-19. Method: immunoSEQ multiplex PCR; TCRdb's copy keeps in-frame clones and lacks some. The table includes over 100,000 clones, around 89% detected once. The specimen was peripheral blood. Receptors originate from a human donor with acute or convalescent COVID-19. The donor label of this sample is uncertain.

The chain uses TRBV7-3 and TRBJ2-5; tentative D call: TRBD2 (6 bases). The germline V gene has CDR1 SGHTA and CDR2 FQGTGA. This CDR3 has 13 amino acids. Trimming shortened V by 5 bases and J by 3 bases, and 10 bases separated the two germline ends. CDR3 protein: CASSPDYEETQYF. CDR3 in DNA: TGTGCCAGCAGCCCGGACTACGAAGAGACCCAGTACTTC.

The V gene is TRBV29-1, the J gene TRBJ1-2; TRBD1 is a possible D gene (5 bases). CDR1 and CDR2 (germline): SQVTM, ANQGSEA. CDR3 length: 13 amino acids. The V gene lost 2 bases and the J gene lost 3 bases, with 10 bases spanning the gap. CDR3 DNA sequence: TGCAGCGTTGAATGGGGCAGGGACTATGGCTACACCTTC. Amino acids: CSVEWGRDYGYTF.

The chain joins TRBV30 to TRBJ2-7; D ambiguous. CDR1 GTSNPN and CDR2 SVGIG come from the germline V gene (reference sequence). Trimming pared 1 base from V and 3 bases from J, leaving 10 bases between. The CDR3 consists of 13 residues. The CDR3 DNA sequence: TGTGCCTGGAGTGGACTCTCGGGCTACGAGCAGTACTTC. The encoded protein is CAWSGLSGYEQYF.

This clone was seen a single time. The genes are TRBV18 and TRBJ1-1; D remains ambiguous. The germline V gene has CDR1 KGHSH and CDR2 LQKENI. The V gene lost 6 bases and the J gene lost 10 bases, with 9 bases spanning the gap. This CDR3 has 10 residues. In DNA, the CDR3 is TGTGCCAGCTCCCTCCAGGTAGCTTTCTTT. It specifies CASSLQVAFF.

This chain links TRBV12-3 or TRBV12-4 with TRBJ1-1; D perhaps matches TRBD1 (5 bases). V lost 4 bases, J lost 6 bases, and 12 bases lay in between. The CDR3 extends over 13 amino acids. The DNA for the CDR3 is TGTGCCAGCAGTTCATACGACAGCGCTGAAGCTTTCTTT. This codes for CASSSYDSAEAFF.

This chain connects TRBV11-3 to TRBJ1-3, with D perhaps TRBD1 (6 bases). The V and J ends lost 5 bases and 7 bases respectively, with 12 bases between them. Germline V lookup: CDR1 SGHNT, CDR2 YENEEA. This CDR3 spans 13 amino acids. The CDR3 region has the DNA TGTGCCAGCAGCCCTACAGGGTCGAACACCATATATTTT. It is translated as CASSPTGSNTIYF.

The chain combines TRBV15 with TRBJ2-7; D is unresolved. Germline V gene lookup returns CDR1 LNHNV and CDR2 YYDKDF (reference sequence). The CDR3 consists of 13 residues. Trimming removed 1 base at V and 3 bases at J, with 7 bases between. The CDR3 nucleotides are TGTGCCACCAGCAGAGGACACGTCTACGAGCAGTACTTC. Its translation is CATSRGHVYEQYF.

The chain has TRBV6-2 or TRBV6-3 and TRBJ1-2, with a possible D match to TRBD1 (6 bases). Germline V gene lookup returns CDR1 MNHEY and CDR2 SVGEGT. CDR3 length: 15 residues. The V end lost 6 bases, the J end lost 2 bases, and 16 bases lay between the germline ends. The CDR3 DNA reads as TGTGCCAGCAGCCTATTTGAGGGGGTGAACTATGGCTACACCTTC. Encoded protein: CASSLFEGVNYGYTF.

This clone appeared a single time. The same CDR3 can be traced to other DNA sequences in this sample. The chain links TRBV28 to TRBJ2-7; D is ambiguous. The V end lost 3 bases, the J end lost 3 bases, and 3 bases lay between the germline ends. Germline V gene lookup returns CDR1 MDHEN and CDR2 SYDVKM. This CDR3 is built from 11 residues. DNA of the CDR3: TGTGCCAGCAGTTTTCGCTACGAGCAGTACTTC. Translating it yields CASSFRYEQYF.

This clone was detected only once. The rearrangement links TRBV19 to TRBJ1-4, with a weak D call TRBD1 (6 bases). The V end lost 8 bases, the J end lost 5 bases, and 12 bases lay between the germline ends. Germline CDR1 LNHDA, CDR2 SQIVND (reference sequence). This CDR3 comprises 13 residues. CDR3 coding DNA: TGTGCCAGTCGTGACAGGTTCAATGAAAAACTGTTTTTT. It yields the protein CASRDRFNEKLFF.

The chain is built from TRBV18 and TRBJ2-3; TRBD2 matches at 9 bases. The V and J ends lost 3 bases and 6 bases, in that order; junction bases with no gene match: 10. Germline V gene data show CDR1 as KGHSH and CDR2 as LQKENI. There are 16 residues in the CDR3. The CDR3 spells CASSPRSGSRVDTQYF. The CDR3 DNA follows: TGTGCCAGCTCACCCCGTAGCGGGAGTAGGGTTGATACGCAGTATTTT.

This chain links TRBV7-2 with TRBJ2-3; TRBD2 aligns across 10 bases. CDR1 is SGHTA and CDR2 is FQGNSA in the germline V gene. CDR3 size: 17 residues. The J segment lost 0 bases and the V segment lost 5 bases, leaving 8 bases of the junction unmatched. CDR3: CASSPRPAGGSTDTQYF. The CDR3 nucleotides read TGTGCCAGCAGCCCAAGGCCAGCGGGGGGGAGCACAGATACGCAGTATTTT. The entire variable domain, with the rest obtained from reference TRBV7-2 and TRBJ2-3, is as follows: GAGVSQSPSNKVTEKGKDVELRCDPISGHTALYWYRQSLGQGLEFLIYFQGNSAPDKSGLPSDRFSAERTGGSVSTLTIQRTQQEDSAVYLCASSPRPAGGSTDTQYFGPGTRLTVL.

The gene calls are TRBV28 and TRBJ1-2; possible D gene TRBD1, 5 bases. The length of the CDR3 is 13 residues. CDR1 and CDR2 (germline): MDHEN, SYDVKM. Trimming cost V 4 bases and J 3 bases, with 9 bases left between them. This chain's CDR3 is CASSSDIYYGYTF. CDR3 coding DNA: TGTGCCAGCAGTTCGGACATTTACTATGGCTACACCTTC.

The J gene is TRBJ2-3, the V gene TRBV27; no clear D. Trimming shortened V by 8 bases and J by 1 base, and 10 bases separated the two germline ends. CDR3 length: 13 residues. Germline CDR1 is MNHEY and CDR2 is SMNVEV (reference sequence). DNA for the CDR3: TGTGCCAGCCCCCCGAGTGGCACAGATACGCAGTATTTT. It codes for CASPPSGTDTQYF.

CDR3 nucleotide sequence: TGTGCCAGTACTCAGGGGGAGAGCAACAATGAGCAGTTCTTC. Translating gives CASTQGESNNEQFF. V and J are TRBV19 and TRBJ2-1; 7 bases agree with TRBD1. Germline CDR1 LNHDA, CDR2 SQIVND (reference sequence). V was pared by 7 bases and J by 5 bases, with 8 bases of the junction left unmatched. CDR3 size: 14 residues.

V usage is TRBV24-1 and J usage is TRBJ2-2, with TRBD2 as a possible D gene (6 bases). Per the germline V gene, CDR1 is KGHDR and CDR2 is SFDVKD. V shed 2 bases and J shed 6 bases, with 6 bases lying between them. This CDR3 has 13 amino acids. CDR3 in amino acids: CATSDWDSGELFF. In nucleotides, the CDR3 is TGTGCCACCAGTGATTGGGACTCCGGGGAGCTGTTTTTT.

V gene TRBV6-6 combines with J gene TRBJ1-5, with D maybe TRBD1 (6 bases). Trimming pared 8 bases from V and 5 bases from J, leaving 13 bases between. The CDR3 runs to 13 residues. Germline V gene lookup returns CDR1 MNHNY and CDR2 SVGAGI (reference sequence). The CDR3 sequence is CASLDRIDQPQHF. In nucleotides, the CDR3 is TGTGCCAGCCTGGACAGAATTGATCAGCCCCAGCATTTT.

This clone was observed once. V gene TRBV5-4 combines with J gene TRBJ2-1; 8 positions match TRBD1. The CDR3 loop spans 15 amino acids. Per the germline V gene, CDR1 is SGHNT and CDR2 is YYREEE (reference sequence). J was trimmed by 2 bases and V by 2 bases; bases with no gene match: 3. CDR3 DNA: TGTGCCAGCAGCTTAGACAGGGGAGCCTACAATGAGCAGTTCTTC. Amino acids: CASSLDRGAYNEQFF.

The chain couples TRBV19 to TRBJ1-1, with D perhaps TRBD1 (5 bases). The CDR3 has 15 amino acids. CDR1 and CDR2 (germline): LNHDA, SQIVND (reference sequence). Trimming removed 7 bases from V and 2 bases from J, with 17 bases in between. This CDR3 reads CASTPGGGPNTEAFF. The CDR3 DNA is TGTGCCAGTACCCCGGGGGGAGGCCCCAACACTGAAGCTTTCTTT.

J is TRBJ1-1 and V is TRBV19; no clear D. V was trimmed by 6 bases and J by 3 bases, leaving 11 bases between them. Germline assignment: CDR1 LNHDA and CDR2 SQIVND (reference sequence). This CDR3 region has 13 residues. As DNA, the CDR3 is TGTGCCAGTAGACTCAAGCGGGACACTGAAGCTTTCTTT. Its protein is CASRLKRDTEAFF.

The gene calls are TRBV4-2 and TRBJ1-4; the D gene is possibly TRBD1 (5 bases). The CDR3 spans 17 residues. Germline values: CDR1 LGHNA, CDR2 YNFKEQ. The V gene lost 1 base and the J gene lost 8 bases, with 20 bases spanning the gap. The chain's CDR3 is CASSQVFPTGGDEKLFF. The DNA for the CDR3 is TGTGCCAGCAGCCAAGTTTTTCCGACTGGAGGGGACGAAAAACTGTTTTTT.

The rearrangement uses TRBV27 and TRBJ2-7; 11 bases are shared with TRBD1. The CDR3 has 12 residues. V gave up 8 bases and J gave up 6 bases; unmatched junction bases: 3. Per germline, CDR1 MNHEY and CDR2 SMNVEV (reference sequence). CDR3 nucleotide sequence: TGTGCCAGCGGGGGGACAGGGGGCGAGCAGTACTTC. Amino acids: CASGGTGGEQYF.